This T cell receptor beta chain stems from a study of OX40 agonist ivuxolimab in advanced cancers. Background on the whole study: The costimulatory receptor OX40 (CD134) was targeted by ivuxolimab, a fully human IgG2 agonistic monoclonal antibody. Intravenous ivuxolimab was administered to patients every 2 weeks at six dose levels: 0.01, 0.1, 0.3, 1.5, 3 and 10 mg/kg. Of the approximately 53 patients in dose escalation, some 19 had hepatocellular carcinoma, around 15 had melanoma, 9 had renal cell carcinoma and 9 had head and neck cancer. In the dose-escalation cohort, roughly four fifths of patients were male, and the mean age was around 60 years, with a range of roughly 20 to 80. Patients were allowed to have had prior anti-PD-1, anti-PD-L1 or anti-CTLA-4 therapy, and around 40% of the dose-escalation patients had previously received checkpoint inhibitors. Partial responses were achieved by three dose-escalation patients, of whom one had hepatocellular carcinoma and two had cutaneous melanoma. Peripheral TCRbeta sequencing was intended to test whether TCR sequence diversity was altered and clonal T-cell expansion was caused by ivuxolimab. The paper describes the monotherapy dose-escalation part (N ≈ 51 patients) of the phase I trial of ivuxolimab. Beyond this particular receptor, the publication reports: Low levels of normalized T-cell clonal expansion were also seen in some nonresponding patients. Antigen specificity was not determined for the clonally expanded peripheral T cells. Clonal expansion of both CD4+ and CD8+ blood T cells was observed from baseline to week 6 at doses 0.1 to 3.0 mg/kg. After ivuxolimab, CD8+ T cells had more expanded clones than CD4+ T cells on average. In partial responders in the 0.1-3.0 mg/kg groups, normalized peripheral clonal expansion was found to be among the lowest, especially among CD8+ T cells.

Including the terminal cysteine and phenylalanine, the CDR3 comprises 15 residues. The only DNA kept is the CDR3, 45 bases in frame from the first base. From a lookup of the germline V gene, CDR1 and CDR2 are SGHDN and FVKESK. The trim is 1 base for V and 4 bases for J, with a gap of 14 bases between the germline ends. In its sample, this clone was seen once. It has no known antigen specificity. Per-base qualities were not stored, and no clone one base away is much larger. For sequencing of the TCRbeta CDR3 region, genomic DNA was extracted from the sorted cells. The immunoSEQ Assay was used to sequence the TCRbeta CDR3 regions. TCRdb holds this immuneACCESS table with in-frame rearrangements only. Some clones are missing; in checked studies, unresolved V genes explain under half, and the rest has no known cause. In this sample the table shows 70,000 to 90,000 clones, approximately 89% of which occur a single time. The top ten hold 10% to 12% of the sample.

Patients with a history of autoimmune disease or receiving systemic immunosuppression were excluded from the trial. Peripheral blood for TCR sequencing was drawn from every dose cohort at baseline, at cycle 4 day 1 and at cycle 7 day 1. The samples were taken from a phase I, first-in-human, multicenter, open-label dose-escalation trial of ivuxolimab. Adults with locally advanced or metastatic head and neck squamous cell, hepatocellular, melanoma or renal cell carcinoma were enrolled in the trial. Before TCR sequencing, CD4+ T cells and CD8+ T cells from peripheral blood were sorted into separate populations.

The chain couples TRBV14 to TRBJ2-7; the D region may be TRBD1 or TRBD2, each matching 6 bases equally. This material consisted of CD4+ or CD8+ T cells sorted from blood, taken in a trial of the OX40 agonist ivuxolimab. The sequence derives from an adult with an advanced solid tumor such as melanoma, head and neck, liver or kidney cancer. CDR3 sequence: CASSQVGGGLYEQYF. The nucleotides are TGTGCCAGCAGCCAAGTTGGAGGGGGGCTATACGAGCAGTACTTC.